These T cell receptor beta chains were read from a single sample in a study of shared clonotypes between healthy human individuals. Libraries were prepared by immunoSEQ multiplex PCR; TCRdb keeps only in-frame clonotypes and omits some of them. This sample has 490,000 or so clones, with over 65% found just once. Sequencing used PBMCs. The receptors shown here come from a woman between 40 and 50 years old in good health. Some clones in this sample may be carry-over from other donors' samples. Both conserved end residues are part of each CDR3. D genes are given only for firm matches. Rows give clone size only sometimes, using once, few, many, or a class for an expanded clone.

length: 13
D: .
size: .
V: TRBV5-1
J: TRBJ1-1
CDR3: CASSTDRSTEAFF
DNA: TGCGCCAGCAGCACCGACAGGAGCACTGAAGCTTTCTTT

length: 15
D: .
size: .
V: TRBV9
J: TRBJ2-1
CDR3: CASSVAGVSYNEQFF
DNA: TGTGCCAGCAGCGTAGCGGGAGTGTCCTACAATGAGCAGTTCTTC

length: 15
D: .
size: .
V: TRBV7-9
J: TRBJ1-1
CDR3: CASTPLVTENTEAFF
DNA: TGTGCCAGCACCCCATTAGTGACGGAGAACACTGAAGCTTTCTTT

length: 17
D: .
size: .
V: TRBV7-2
J: TRBJ2-2
CDR3: CASRGDGLGPNTGELFF
DNA: TGTGCCAGCAGGGGGGATGGGCTAGGACCGAACACCGGGGAGCTGTTTTTT

length: 12
D: .
size: once
V: TRBV7-9
J: TRBJ2-3
CDR3: CASSLSGDTQYF
DNA: TGTGCCAGCAGCTTGTCAGGGGATACGCAGTATTTT

length: 14
D: .
size: once
V: TRBV28
J: TRBJ1-5
CDR3: CASSFAGTHQPQHF
DNA: TGTGCCAGCAGTTTTGCGGGGACACATCAGCCCCAGCATTTT

length: 15
D: .
size: .
V: TRBV5-4
J: TRBJ1-2
CDR3: CASSLVRADNYGYTF
DNA: TGTGCCAGCAGCTTGGTCAGGGCCGATAACTATGGCTACACCTTC

length: 17
D: TRBD2
size: .
V: TRBV7-9
J: TRBJ2-7
CDR3: CASSPLSGRAQGYEQYF
DNA: TGTGCCAGCAGCCCCCTTAGTGGGAGGGCCCAGGGCTACGAGCAGTACTTC

length: 18
D: TRBD2
size: .
V: TRBV28
J: TRBJ2-5
CDR3: CASSPGTSGRGRQETQYF
DNA: TGTGCCAGCAGCCCCGGGACTAGCGGGAGAGGAAGGCAAGAGACCCAGTACTTC

length: 14
D: .
size: .
V: TRBV10-3
J: TRBJ1-2
CDR3: CAMRGQTGSYGYTF
DNA: TGTGCCATGAGGGGACAAACAGGGAGCTATGGCTACACCTTC

length: 13
D: TRBD1
size: once
V: TRBV28
J: TRBJ1-2
CDR3: CASSPRGPYGYTF
DNA: TGTGCCAGCAGTCCCAGGGGGCCGTATGGCTACACCTTC

length: 15
D: TRBD1
size: .
V: TRBV4-1
J: TRBJ2-7
CDR3: CASSQWTGVSYEQYF
DNA: TGCGCCAGCAGCCAATGGACAGGGGTATCCTACGAGCAGTACTTC